This entry features one T cell receptor beta chain sequence. Its antigen is not known. This entry comes from a study of T cell responses to AZD1222 COVID-19 vaccine. Study-level findings and limits: Mostly white British, mostly female donors; authors suggested clonal diversity may be underestimated. Mapped onto spike, vaccine-associated CD4 TCRs spanned it and were dominant at 160-218 and 743-854. Repertoire samples came only from after the peak T cell response. Close to half of all spike-specific TCRs reportedly target regions of the variants that are unmutated.

Sequenced by immunoSEQ multiplex PCR; TCRdb stores in-frame clones only, minus some. The sample carries approximately 98,000 clones, roughly nine tenths recorded once. Trimming cost V 0 bases and J 5 bases, with 7 bases left between them. Looked up from germline, CDR1 is MGHRA and CDR2 is YSYEKL. The CDR3 spans 13 residues. The source material was peripheral blood, sampled on day 0 of MenACWY control vaccination. This sequence was found in an adult in good health. This chain links TRBV4-1 with TRBJ1-2, with D unresolved. The CDR3 DNA follows: TGCGCCAGCAGCCAAGATCGGCATTATGGCTACACCTTC. It encodes CASSQDRHYGYTF.